This passage covers 8 T cell receptor beta chains from one sample sequenced in a study of T cell responses to AZD1222 COVID-19 vaccine. The table came from immunoSEQ multiplex PCR; TCRdb's copy has only in-frame clones and leaves some out. The sample contains about 84,000 clones, roughly 88% of which appear only once. This sample comprised peripheral blood, obtained 28 days after the second AZD1222 dose. These receptors all stem from an adult who received the AZD1222 COVID-19 vaccine.

The CDR3 loop is CASSLELGWAGYTF. The CDR3 DNA follows: TGTGCCAGCAGCTTAGAGCTGGGGTGGGCGGGCTACACCTTC. The V and J genes are TRBV7-2 and TRBJ1-2, with D unclear. Per germline, CDR1 SGHTA and CDR2 FQGNSA. The germline V and J ends were trimmed by 1 base and 8 bases, with 14 bases remaining between them. This CDR3 has 14 residues.

The V call is TRBV12-5, the J call TRBJ2-5, with D perhaps matching TRBD2 (5 bases). The V gene lost 2 bases and the J gene lost 6 bases, with 13 bases spanning the gap. This CDR3 is 14 amino acids long. CDR1 LGHNT and CDR2 FRNRAP come from the germline V gene. CDR3 residues: CASGLMGGPQTQYF. CDR3 nucleotides: TGTGCTAGTGGTTTGATGGGCGGGCCGCAGACCCAGTACTTC.

The chain couples TRBV27 to TRBJ2-7; 7 bases are a match to TRBD2. Trimming removed 3 bases from V and 5 bases from J; junction bases left unmatched: 7. Germline CDR1 is MNHEY and CDR2 is SMNVEV (reference sequence). The CDR3 extends over 14 amino acids. CDR3 amino acids: CASSLRERRNEQYF. CDR3 in DNA: TGTGCCAGCAGTTTGCGGGAGAGGCGGAACGAGCAGTACTTC.

The genes are TRBV15 and TRBJ2-1; D may be TRBD2 (5 bases). CDR3 size: 15 residues. The V gene's germline CDR1 is LNHNV and CDR2 YYDKDF (reference sequence). V was clipped by 0 bases and J by 8 bases, with 14 bases between them. The CDR3 is CATSRDPLASDEQFF. CDR3 coding DNA: TGTGCCACCAGCAGAGATCCCTTAGCGAGCGATGAGCAGTTCTTC.

This clone was counted once. The genes are TRBV5-4 and TRBJ1-1, with D unresolved. The V gene's germline CDR1 is SGHNT and CDR2 YYREEE (reference sequence). V was trimmed by 4 bases and J by 0 bases, leaving 7 bases between them. This CDR3 is 13 amino acids long. The CDR3 spells CASSPELNTEAFF. CDR3 nucleotide sequence: TGTGCCAGCAGCCCCGAACTGAACACTGAAGCTTTCTTT.

This rearrangement joins TRBV19 to TRBJ2-5; 7 positions match TRBD1. Losses at the gene ends were 4 bases for V and 5 bases for J; bases not matched to a gene: 7. This CDR3 is 14 amino acids long. Looked up from germline, CDR1 is LNHDA and CDR2 is SQIVND (reference sequence). The CDR3 reads CASSRTGVLETQYF. The CDR3, as DNA: TGTGCCAGTAGTAGAACAGGGGTTTTGGAGACCCAGTACTTC. Together with reference TRBV19 and TRBJ2-5, the CDR3 gives the full variable domain: DGGITQSPKYLFRKEGQNVTLSCEQNLNHDAMYWYRQDPGQGLRLIYYSQIVNDFQKGDIAEGYSVSREKKESFPLTVTSAQKNPTAFYLCASSRTGVLETQYFGPGTRLLVL.

The rearrangement links TRBV6-4 to TRBJ2-7; D not resolved. The CDR3 extends over 16 amino acids. V lost 0 bases to trimming and J lost 0 bases, with 12 bases between them. Germline V gives CDR1 MRHNA, CDR2 SNTAGT. This chain's CDR3 is CASSDSIGRISYEQYF. In DNA form, the CDR3 reads TGTGCCAGCAGTGACTCGATTGGCCGGATCTCCTACGAGCAGTACTTC.

This clone occurred a few times. V is TRBV9 and J is TRBJ1-1; D not certain. This CDR3 comprises 13 residues. Trimming left V 0 bases short and J 6 bases short, with 9 bases between. In germline, CDR1 is SGDLS, CDR2 YYNGEE. CDR3 nucleotide sequence: TGTGCCAGCAGCGTAGGGGTTGGCCCTGAAGCTTTCTTT. Amino acids: CASSVGVGPEAFF.